Listed below are T cell receptor beta chains from one sample, sequenced in a study of T-cell reconstitution after alpha-beta-depleted transplantation in children. TCRdb ran MiXCR on the PCR reads and lists one entry per CDR3 protein. Of 500,000 or so distinct CDR3 sequences in the sample, about an eighth are singletons; the top ten hold roughly 15%. Source: PBMCs, mostly from graft donor cells, taken 180 days after TCRalphabeta/CD19-depleted stem cell transplant. Receptors were obtained from a female patient aged 2-15 years who had a stem cell transplant for aplastic anemia, so the T cells may come from the graft donor. CDR3s include the opening cysteine and the closing phenylalanine or tryptophan. A D gene is named only where the DNA matches it firmly. Not all rows give a size; the values are once, few, many and, for expanded clones, a class.

size	V	D	J	CDR3	DNA
few	TRBV12-3/TRBV12-4	TRBD2	TRBJ2-1	CASSLAQLAGPHNEQFF	TGTGCCAGCAGTTTAGCGCAACTAGCGGGACCCCACAATGAGCAGTTCTTC
NA	TRBV11-2	TRBD2	TRBJ2-1	CASSRWASGSSYNEQFF	TGTGCCAGCAGCCGCTGGGCTAGCGGGTCGTCCTACAATGAGCAGTTCTTC
NA	TRBV4-1	NA	TRBJ2-4	CASSQDQSGGLAKNIQYF	TGCGCCAGCAGCCAAGATCAATCCGGTGGGCTCGCCAAAAACATTCAGTACTTC
NA	TRBV27	NA	TRBJ1-1	CASSFGGGRGPWGTEAFF	TGTGCCAGCAGTTTCGGGGGGGGAAGGGGCCCCTGGGGCACTGAAGCTTTCTTT
NA	TRBV4-2	NA	TRBJ2-1	CASSQDWAGGQVPEQFF	TGTGCCAGCAGCCAAGATTGGGCGGGAGGACAGGTCCCTGAGCAGTTCTTC
NA	TRBV18	TRBD2	TRBJ2-4	CASSPASGSVNIQYF	TGTGCCAGCTCACCAGCCAGCGGGAGCGTAAACATTCAGTACTTC
few	TRBV5-1	TRBD2	TRBJ2-3	CASSLAGLADFTDTQYF	TGCGCCAGCAGCCTAGCAGGACTAGCGGATTTCACAGATACGCAGTATTTT
few	TRBV20-1	NA	TRBJ2-2	CSAEPGGRLNTGELFF	TGCAGTGCTGAACCAGGGGGGCGGTTGAACACCGGGGAGCTGTTTTTT
many	TRBV29-1	NA	TRBJ2-5	CSFTEFQETQYF	TGCAGCTTCACAGAGTTCCAAGAGACCCAGTACTTC
few	TRBV7-2	NA	TRBJ2-5	CASSFQTQETQYF	TGTGCCAGCAGCTTCCAGACCCAAGAGACCCAGTACTTC
many	TRBV14	NA	TRBJ1-1	CASSQAGMNTEAFF	TGTGCCAGCAGCCAAGCTGGGATGAACACTGAAGCTTTCTTT
few	TRBV29-1	NA	TRBJ2-7	CSVVTYEQYF	TGCAGCGTTGTAACCTACGAGCAGTACTTC
few	TRBV27	NA	TRBJ2-2	CASSPQRTNTGELFF	TGTGCCAGCAGCCCCCAGCGGACCAACACCGGGGAGCTGTTTTTT
NA	TRBV28	NA	TRBJ1-1	CASRGNRNTEAFF	TGTGCCAGCAGGGGAAACAGGAACACTGAAGCTTTCTTT
NA	TRBV5-1	NA	TRBJ1-4	CASSLWGTNEKLFF	TGCGCCAGCAGCTTGTGGGGTACTAATGAAAAACTGTTTTTT
many	TRBV7-2	NA	TRBJ2-3	CASSFGRGRPDTQYF	TGTGCCAGCAGCTTCGGGCGGGGGCGGCCAGATACGCAGTATTTT
NA	TRBV7-9	NA	TRBJ2-7	CASSSDMDWGRAYEQYF	TGTGCCAGCAGCTCGGACATGGACTGGGGACGGGCCTACGAGCAGTACTTC
few	TRBV20-1	NA	TRBJ1-1	CSAREPRAPTRGRSEAFF	TGCAGTGCTAGGGAACCCCGGGCCCCGACTAGAGGGCGGAGTGAAGCTTTCTTT
few	TRBV20-1	TRBD2	TRBJ2-4	CSARPGSGRANAGNIQYF	TGCAGTGCTAGGCCGGGGAGCGGGAGGGCCAATGCGGGAAACATTCAGTACTTC
few	TRBV4-2	NA	TRBJ2-6	CASSQDGPRLSGANVLTF	TGTGCCAGCAGCCAAGATGGGCCGCGTCTCTCTGGGGCCAACGTCCTGACTTTC
few	TRBV10-3	TRBD2	TRBJ2-3	CATQASGSGDTQYF	TGTGCCACCCAGGCTAGCGGGAGTGGAGATACGCAGTATTTT
NA	TRBV6-1	TRBD1	TRBJ2-5	CASTGQGLQETQYF	TGTGCCAGCACCGGACAGGGCCTACAAGAGACCCAGTACTTC
many	TRBV7-2	NA	TRBJ2-5	CASSLAPTAKETQYF	TGTGCCAGCAGCTTAGCCCCCACGGCCAAGGAGACCCAGTACTTC
few	TRBV7-9	TRBD1	TRBJ2-7	CASSLGWDRDEQYF	TGTGCCAGCAGCTTAGGCTGGGACAGGGACGAGCAGTACTTC